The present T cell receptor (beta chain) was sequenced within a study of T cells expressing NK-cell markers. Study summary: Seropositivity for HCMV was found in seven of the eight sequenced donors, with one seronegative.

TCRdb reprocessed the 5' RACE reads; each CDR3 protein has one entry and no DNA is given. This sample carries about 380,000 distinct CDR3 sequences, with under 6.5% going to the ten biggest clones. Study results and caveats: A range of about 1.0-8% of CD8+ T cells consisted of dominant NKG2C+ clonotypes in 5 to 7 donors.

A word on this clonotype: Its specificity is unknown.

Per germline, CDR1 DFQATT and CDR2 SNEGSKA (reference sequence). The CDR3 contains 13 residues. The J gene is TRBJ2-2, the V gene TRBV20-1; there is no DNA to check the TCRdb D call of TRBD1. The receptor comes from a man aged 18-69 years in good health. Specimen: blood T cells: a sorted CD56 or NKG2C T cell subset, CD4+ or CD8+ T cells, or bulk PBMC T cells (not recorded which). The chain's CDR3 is CSARDRGTGELFF.